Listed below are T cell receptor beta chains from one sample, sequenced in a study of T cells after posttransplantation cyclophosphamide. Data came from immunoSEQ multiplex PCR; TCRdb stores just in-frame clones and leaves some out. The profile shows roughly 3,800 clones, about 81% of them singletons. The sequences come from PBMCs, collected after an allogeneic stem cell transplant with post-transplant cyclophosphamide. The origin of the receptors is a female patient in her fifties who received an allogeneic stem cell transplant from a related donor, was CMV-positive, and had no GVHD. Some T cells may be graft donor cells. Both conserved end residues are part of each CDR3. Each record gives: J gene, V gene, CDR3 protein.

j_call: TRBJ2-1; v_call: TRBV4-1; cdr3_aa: CASSQDSGGAMHEQFF
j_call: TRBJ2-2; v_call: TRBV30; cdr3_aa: CAWSVLQAPSGRGRGNTGELFF
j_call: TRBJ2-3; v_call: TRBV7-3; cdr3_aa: CASSFGQGPDTQYF
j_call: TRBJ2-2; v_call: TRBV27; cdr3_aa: CASSLWGEENTGELFF
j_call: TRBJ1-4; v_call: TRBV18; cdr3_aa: CASSLGARSEKLFF
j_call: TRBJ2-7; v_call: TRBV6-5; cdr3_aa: CASRIQLGDYEQYF
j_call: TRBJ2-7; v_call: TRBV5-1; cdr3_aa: CASSLASGSYEQYF
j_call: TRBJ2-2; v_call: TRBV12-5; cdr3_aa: CASGRGLAGGTGELFF
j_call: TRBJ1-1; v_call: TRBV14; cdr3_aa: CASSRSTGWNTEAFF
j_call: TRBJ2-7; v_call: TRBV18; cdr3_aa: CASSRGGAGEQYF
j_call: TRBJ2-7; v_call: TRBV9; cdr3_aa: CASSVDLETAYEQYF
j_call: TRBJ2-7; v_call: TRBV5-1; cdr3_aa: CASSHGLAASYEQYF
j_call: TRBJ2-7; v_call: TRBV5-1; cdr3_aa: CASSFGGQVRYEQYF
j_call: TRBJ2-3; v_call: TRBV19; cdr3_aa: CASSIAPDSTDTQYF
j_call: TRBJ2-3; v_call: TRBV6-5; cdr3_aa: CASSRQVNTDTQYF
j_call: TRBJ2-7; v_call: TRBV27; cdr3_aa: CASRKAGLAGGLEQYF
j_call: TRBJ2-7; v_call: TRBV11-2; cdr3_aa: CASSLAPQNYEQYF
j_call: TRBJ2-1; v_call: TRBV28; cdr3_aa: CASSPGDRDYNEQFF
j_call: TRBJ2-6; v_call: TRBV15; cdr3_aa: CATSRDRSGANVLTF
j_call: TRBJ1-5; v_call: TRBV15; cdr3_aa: CATRLQTGSNQPQHF
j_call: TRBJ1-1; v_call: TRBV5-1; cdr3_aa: CASSYRADVGDTEAFF
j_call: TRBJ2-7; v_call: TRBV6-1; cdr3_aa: CASETGHSSYEQYF
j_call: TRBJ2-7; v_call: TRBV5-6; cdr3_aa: CASSSGGTGSAEQYF
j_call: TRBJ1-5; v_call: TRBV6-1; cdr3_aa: CASLDRDNQPQHF
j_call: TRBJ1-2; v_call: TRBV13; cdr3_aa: CASSTRGGDYGYTF
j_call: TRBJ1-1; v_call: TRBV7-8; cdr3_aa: CASSSQGPAFF
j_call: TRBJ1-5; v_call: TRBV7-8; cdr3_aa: CASSLALSSNQPQHF
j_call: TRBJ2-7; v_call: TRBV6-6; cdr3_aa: CASSYSQGTYEQYF
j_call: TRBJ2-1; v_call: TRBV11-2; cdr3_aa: CASSFGMESSYNEQFF
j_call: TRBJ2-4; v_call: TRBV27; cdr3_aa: CASSPLYDRVRAKNIQYF
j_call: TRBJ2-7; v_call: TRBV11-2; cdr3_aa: CASSLGTGESYEQYF
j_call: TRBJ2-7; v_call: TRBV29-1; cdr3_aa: CSVQTDYEQYF
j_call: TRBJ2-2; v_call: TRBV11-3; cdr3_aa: CASSFRTSGSTGELFF
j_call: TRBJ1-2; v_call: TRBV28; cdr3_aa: CASRLTRGYTF
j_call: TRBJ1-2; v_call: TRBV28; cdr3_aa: CASSSPGTATEGYTF
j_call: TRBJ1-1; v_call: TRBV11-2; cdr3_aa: CASSKQTGGGTEAFF
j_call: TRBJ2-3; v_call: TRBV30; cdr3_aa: CAWTEWSGTDTQYF
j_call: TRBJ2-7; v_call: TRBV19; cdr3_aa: CASSIGQGAPTYEQYF
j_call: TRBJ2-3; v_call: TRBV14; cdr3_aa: CASSHISTDTQYF
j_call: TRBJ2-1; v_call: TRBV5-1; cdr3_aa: CASSLGVSGGPQGEQFF
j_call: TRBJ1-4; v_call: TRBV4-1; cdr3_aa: CASSPHGETRKLFF
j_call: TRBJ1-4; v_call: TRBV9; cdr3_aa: CASSGVQGASEKLFF
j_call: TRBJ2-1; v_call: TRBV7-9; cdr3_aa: CASSLVSGQRDYNEQFF
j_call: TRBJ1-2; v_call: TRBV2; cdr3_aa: CASSEWRTPGAGGYTF
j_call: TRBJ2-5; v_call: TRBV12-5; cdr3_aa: CAGGAAGQETQYF
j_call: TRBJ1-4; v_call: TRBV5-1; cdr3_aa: CASSADGTGDSPNEKLFF
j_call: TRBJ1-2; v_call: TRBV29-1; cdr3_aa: CSVSRLPGDNYGYTF
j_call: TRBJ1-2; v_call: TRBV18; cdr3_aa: CASSPTSEESGGYTF
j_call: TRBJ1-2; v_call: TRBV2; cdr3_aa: CASSELPGTEAHYTF
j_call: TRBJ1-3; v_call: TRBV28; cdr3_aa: CASKTEQSLEHSGNTIYF
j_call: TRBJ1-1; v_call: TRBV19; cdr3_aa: CASSISGIGDTEAFF
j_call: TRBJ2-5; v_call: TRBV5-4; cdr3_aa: CASSPRLAGDNTQYF
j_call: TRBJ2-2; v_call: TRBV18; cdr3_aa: CASSPETGAGELFF
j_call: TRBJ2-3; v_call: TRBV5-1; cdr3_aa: CASSPGVAGDKDTQYF
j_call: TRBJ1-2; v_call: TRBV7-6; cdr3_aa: CASSSQTGGGGYTF
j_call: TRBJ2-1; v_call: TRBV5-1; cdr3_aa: CASRRTSGSYNEQFF
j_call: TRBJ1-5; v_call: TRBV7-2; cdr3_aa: CASSVGQGGPGRPQHF